The 20 T cell receptor beta chains presented below share a single source sample, sequenced in a study of blood T cell repertoires in COVID-19 (dated by TCRdb to 2018 to 2020). The protocol used for the library was the immunoSEQ multiplex PCR assay. TCRdb carries this immuneACCESS record with in-frame sequences only. Its versions omit some clonotypes, under half of them owing to an unresolved V gene in the studies checked, with the rest unexplained. This sample lists tens of thousands of clones; about nine tenths were detected once. Roughly 6% of the sample is in the top ten clones. The sample was peripheral blood. The receptors here all came from a woman aged 80 or over with acute or convalescent COVID-19.

The gene calls are TRBV2 and TRBJ1-2; 7 nucleotides agree with TRBD1. From germline, CDR1 is SNHLY and CDR2 FYNNEI. The V gene end was trimmed by 2 bases and the J gene end by 4 bases; junction bases not matched to a gene: 10. The CDR3 contains 16 residues. The CDR3 DNA follows: TGTGCCAGCAGTGAATACTCGACAGGGAGCGGCTATGGCTACACCTTC. Translation gives CASSEYSTGSGYGYTF.

This clone was observed once. The V gene is TRBV5-8, the J gene TRBJ1-2, with D unresolved. Germline-derived CDR1 and CDR2 are SGHTS and YDEGEE. This CDR3 contains 14 residues. With 3 bases removed from V and 14 bases from J, the gap between germline ends came to 23 bases. The CDR3 sequence is CASSSPGSYYVRTF. The CDR3 DNA is TGTGCCAGCAGCTCCCCCGGGAGCTACTATGTGAGGACCTTC.

The chain has TRBV10-3 and TRBJ1-3; D call uncertain. CDR1 is ENHRY and CDR2 is SYGVKD in the germline V gene. The CDR3 extends over 18 amino acids. V was shortened by 2 bases and J by 3 bases, with 20 bases between the two germline ends. CDR3 protein: CAISENRLAGSGGNTIYF. CDR3 bases: TGTGCCATCAGTGAGAATCGCTTAGCGGGTTCGGGTGGAAACACCATATATTTT.

The rearrangement links TRBV20-1 to TRBJ1-1, with D unclear. This CDR3 has 11 amino acids. From germline, CDR1 is DFQATT and CDR2 SNEGSKA (reference sequence). V lost 6 bases and J 1 base, leaving 6 bases between the germline ends. CDR3 DNA sequence: TGCAGTGCCCTAAAGAACACTGAAGCTTTCTTT. Amino acids: CSALKNTEAFF.

This clone was counted a few times. The rearrangement links TRBV25-1 to TRBJ1-2, with 11 bases lining up with TRBD1. V was pared by 3 bases and J by 4 bases, with 1 base of the junction left unmatched. Germline CDR1 and CDR2: MGHDK and SYGVNS. CDR3 length: 14 amino acids. The CDR3 nucleotides read TGTGCCAGCAGTGACGGACAGGGGGCCTATGGCTACACCTTC. The encoded protein is CASSDGQGAYGYTF.

This sequence joins TRBV4-3 and TRBJ1-2, with 12 bases matching TRBD1. The CDR3 consists of 17 residues. Germline V lookup: CDR1 LGHNA, CDR2 YSLEER. Trimming took 4 bases from V and 7 from J; bases not matched to a gene: 13. Here the CDR3 reads CASSRHLGGTGGSGYTF. CDR3 nucleotide sequence: TGCGCCAGCAGCCGCCATCTGGGAGGGACAGGGGGCTCTGGCTACACCTTC.

This rearrangement joins TRBV11-2 to TRBJ1-2, with TRBD1 matching over 8 bases. Germline CDR1 reads SGHAT; CDR2 reads FQNNGV. This CDR3 comprises 13 residues. V was clipped by 2 bases and J by 6 bases; unmatched bases: 2. The CDR3 spells CASSLPTGDGYTF. CDR3 sequence (DNA): TGTGCCAGCAGCTTACCGACAGGGGATGGCTACACCTTC.

The CDR3 spells CASSLTQKNIQYF. In DNA, the CDR3 is TGTGCCAGCAGTTTAACGCAGAAAAACATTCAGTACTTC. The genes are TRBV12-3 or TRBV12-4 and TRBJ2-4; no reliable D call. With 2 bases removed from V and 4 bases from J, the gap between germline ends came to 6 bases. CDR3 length equals 13 residues.

This sequence joins TRBV27 and TRBJ1-2; 7 bases are shared with TRBD1. CDR1 is MNHEY, CDR2 SMNVEV, per germline (reference sequence). CDR3 size: 13 residues. Unmatched junction bases numbered 7, after V lost 6 bases and J lost 6 bases. For the CDR3, the DNA is TGTGCCAGCAGCCTAGGGGGCGATAATGGCTACACCTTC. It codes for CASSLGGDNGYTF.

The V gene is TRBV2, the J gene TRBJ2-1, with 7 nucleotides matching TRBD2. Looked up from germline, CDR1 is SNHLY and CDR2 is FYNNEI. Unmatched junction bases numbered 4, after V lost 6 bases and J lost 11 bases. The CDR3 is made up of 11 amino acids. CDR3 nucleotides: TGTGCCAGCAGAATTAGCGGGCAGCAGTTCTTC. This codes for CASRISGQQFF.

V is TRBV29-1 and J is TRBJ1-2; D is unresolved. CDR3 length equals 13 residues. Germline CDR1 is SQVTM and CDR2 is ANQGSEA. Trimming stripped 7 bases from V and 7 bases from J, with 19 bases between. The CDR3 sequence is CSGGERRISGYTF. CDR3 nucleotides: TGCAGCGGTGGGGAAAGGAGGATTTCTGGCTACACCTTC.

The chain employs TRBV19 and TRBJ2-3; 9 bases are shared with TRBD2. Germline trimming cut 3 bases from V and 0 bases from J; bases unmatched to any gene: 4. The germline gives CDR1 LNHDA, CDR2 SQIVND (reference sequence). CDR3 length: 16 residues. In nucleotides, the CDR3 is TGTGCCAGTAGTATGCTAGCGGGGCCTAGCACAGATACGCAGTATTTT. Protein: CASSMLAGPSTDTQYF.

V and J are TRBV29-1 and TRBJ2-5; D is uncertain. The CDR3 consists of 14 residues. Per germline, CDR1 SQVTM and CDR2 ANQGSEA. The V end lost 4 bases, the J end lost 2 bases, and 14 bases lay between the germline ends. CDR3 nucleotides: TGCAGCGTTGGAGCAGGTGCAAAGCAAGAGACCCAGTACTTC. This codes for CSVGAGAKQETQYF.

J is TRBJ1-2 and V is TRBV7-2; D perhaps matches TRBD1 (5 bases). CDR3 length: 15 residues. The V and J ends lost 3 bases and 5 bases respectively, with 16 bases between them. Germline V gene lookup returns CDR1 SGHTA and CDR2 FQGNSA. In nucleotides, the CDR3 is TGTGCCAGCAGCTTTGCCGGGACTGATCCTTATGGCTACACCTTC. It is translated as CASSFAGTDPYGYTF.

The rearrangement links TRBV11-2 to TRBJ1-1; the D gene is possibly TRBD1 (5 bases). CDR3 length: 16 residues. The germline V gene has CDR1 SGHAT and CDR2 FQNNGV. Trimming took 1 base from V and 3 from J, leaving 15 bases between them. The CDR3 bases are TGTGCCAGCAGCTTAGCCCCGGACAAAAGGGACACTGAAGCTTTCTTT. This encodes CASSLAPDKRDTEAFF. The full variable domain, in which reference TRBV11-2 and TRBJ1-1 provide the parts outside the CDR3, is EAGVAQSPRYKIIEKRQSVAFWCNPISGHATLYWYQQILGQGPKLLIQFQNNGVVDDSQLPKDRFSAERLKGVDSTLKIQPAKLEDSAVYLCASSLAPDKRDTEAFFGQGTRLTVV.

The rearrangement links TRBV7-2 to TRBJ2-1, with TRBD2 matching 10 bases. V shed 3 bases and J 10 bases; nucleotides not matched to a gene: 9. Germline CDR1 is SGHTA and CDR2 is FQGNSA. The CDR3 consists of 15 residues. CDR3 loop: CASSFSGGPTREQFF. CDR3 bases: TGTGCCAGCAGCTTTAGCGGGGGGCCAACACGGGAGCAGTTCTTC.

This clone was counted between two and nine times. This chain connects TRBV5-1 to TRBJ2-2; 7 bases agree with TRBD1. Trimming cost V 2 bases and J 4 bases; bases outside gene matches: 2. The CDR3 runs 14 residues. CDR1 and CDR2 (germline): SGHRS, YFSETQ. The CDR3 region is CASSFPGGTGELFF. CDR3 nucleotide sequence: TGCGCCAGCAGCTTTCCAGGGGGCACCGGGGAGCTGTTTTTT.

This chain uses TRBV9 with TRBJ1-1; D may be TRBD1 (6 bases). Germline V gene sequence: CDR1 SGDLS, CDR2 YYNGEE. With 4 bases removed from V and 5 bases from J, the gap between germline ends came to 18 bases. The CDR3 spans 15 residues. CDR3 in amino acids: CASSFTGTHPTEAFF. The CDR3 region has the DNA TGTGCCAGCAGCTTTACAGGGACCCACCCTACTGAAGCTTTCTTT.

This rearrangement joins TRBV30 to TRBJ1-2; a weak D match, TRBD1 (5 bases). Trimming removed 0 bases at V and 2 bases at J, with 10 bases between. This CDR3 has 14 residues. Germline CDR1 and CDR2: GTSNPN and SVGIG (reference sequence). The CDR3 DNA reads TGTGCCTGGAGTGTAGGACATGCCAACTATGGCTACACCTTC. This translates into CAWSVGHANYGYTF. Complete variable domain (other parts from reference TRBV30 and TRBJ1-2): SQTIHQWPATLVQPVGSPLSLECTVEGTSNPNLYWYRQAAGRGLQLLFYSVGIGQISSEVPQNLSASRPQDRQFILSSKKLLLSDSGFYLCAWSVGHANYGYTFGSGTRLTVV.

This chain joins TRBV28 and TRBJ1-3; 8 nucleotides line up with TRBD1. V shed 8 bases, J shed 0 bases, and the junction held 6 bases outside the gene matches. Looked up from germline, CDR1 is MDHEN and CDR2 is SYDVKM. The CDR3 loop spans 15 amino acids. The CDR3 DNA follows: TGTGCCAGCGGACAGGGTTCCCCCTCTGGAAACACCATATATTTT. Amino acid sequence: CASGQGSPSGNTIYF.